The present T cell receptor beta chain was sequenced within a study of graft-versus-host responses after intestinal transplantation. Study details: Recipients underwent multivisceral, liver-intestinal, or isolated intestinal transplants. Overall study results and limits: Recipient-marrow GvH clones were detected, some having first appeared in ileum or blood.

Libraries were prepared by immunoSEQ multiplex PCR; TCRdb keeps only in-frame clonotypes and omits some of them. The table shows approximately 12,000 clones, with around four fifths occurring only once. This clone was seen only once. Its target is unknown. With 2 bases removed from V and 6 bases from J, the gap between germline ends came to 16 bases. In germline, CDR1 is SGHNT, CDR2 YYREEE (reference sequence). The CDR3 loop spans 15 amino acids. This rearrangement joins TRBV5-4 to TRBJ2-3; D not resolved. The origin of this receptor is a human patient who received an intestinal transplant, so some T cells may come from the graft donor. Sample: PBMCs, taken approximately 120 days after transplant. The CDR3 DNA is TGTGCCAGCAGCTTCTTTCTAAGTCGGTCGGATACGCAGTATTTT. It yields the protein CASSFFLSRSDTQYF.